This T cell receptor (beta chain) was sequenced for a study of CD8 T cells in Susac syndrome (dated by TCRdb to 2018 to 2020). A note on the overall study: Repertoire sequencing was used to test whether CD8+ T cell activation and differentiation in Susac syndrome was antigen driven. Clonality of the CD8+ T cell repertoire was compared between around eleven healthy donors, about 14 Susac syndrome patients and around 16 multiple sclerosis patients.

The paper as a whole reports these results and caveats: The number of individuals in the TCR sequencing and HLA analysis was recognized as being relatively small.

Trimming costs V 3 bases and J 4 bases, and their ends lie 7 bases apart. The CDR3 runs 13 residues from the cysteine to the phenylalanine. The only DNA kept is the CDR3, 39 bases in frame from the first base. Looking up the germline V gene (reference sequence) yields CDR1 MNHEY and CDR2 SMNVEV. High-throughput TCR beta sequencing profiled peripheral blood CD8+ and CD4+ T cells from healthy donors, Susac syndrome patients and multiple sclerosis patients. The multiple sclerosis controls were treatment-naive patients who had stable or active relapsing-remitting disease and met the revised McDonald criteria. Bulk CD8+ and CD4+ T cells were purified magnetically by negative isolation, whereas CD8+ TEMRA cells were enriched by FACS. Blood was drawn into EDTA tubes, processed within 24 hours, and PBMCs were isolated by density gradient centrifugation. PBMCs intended for TCR sequencing were frozen in liquid nitrogen and were later thawed in a 37 degrees C water bath. The sorted or isolated CD4+, CD8+ and CD8+ TEMRA cells reached a purity of at least 90%.

RNA was extracted using the RNeasy kit, and about 0.45 to 1 microgram was reverse transcribed with random hexamers. The immunoSEQ multiplex PCR assay, covering 54 Vbeta and 13 Jbeta segments, was used to amplify TCR beta CDR3 regions. Bias from PCR amplification was corrected by using a synthetic template baseline for primer optimization and for computational correction. Concerning the study's data processing: Reads were annotated to V, D and J genes per IMGT and analyzed with immunoSEQ Analyzer, keeping only productive sequences. Clonality was computed as one minus Shannon entropy normalized by log2 of the number of productive unique sequences. Public and private clones were assessed among the 100 most prevalent clones of each patient and control. A clone was defined as Susac-specific if it was absent from the healthy and MS cohorts, from over 1,000 published viral clones and from other ImmuneACCESS disease sequences. TCRdb passed the public sequencing reads through fastp at Q25 and MiXCR, retaining productive beta sequences. Duplicate CDR3 protein sequences are folded into a single record with the most common DNA and genes. TCRdb, not the authors, supplied the V and J calls. The sample table shows some 300,000 distinct CDR3 sequences, and 89% are seen once. The ten top clones hold about 0.17% of the sample.

In regard to this clonotype: No cognate antigen has been identified for it. The input lacks base qualities; no much larger clone sits a single base away.

Sequencing was carried out using CD8+ T cells from PBMCs. The chain was built from TRBV27 and TRBJ1-5; a confident D gene designation cannot be given. The TCR comes from a human donor with multiple sclerosis. This receptor carries the CDR3 CASSLWRNQPQHF. The nucleotide sequence reads as follows: TGTGCCAGCAGTTTGTGGAGGAATCAGCCCCAGCATTTT.